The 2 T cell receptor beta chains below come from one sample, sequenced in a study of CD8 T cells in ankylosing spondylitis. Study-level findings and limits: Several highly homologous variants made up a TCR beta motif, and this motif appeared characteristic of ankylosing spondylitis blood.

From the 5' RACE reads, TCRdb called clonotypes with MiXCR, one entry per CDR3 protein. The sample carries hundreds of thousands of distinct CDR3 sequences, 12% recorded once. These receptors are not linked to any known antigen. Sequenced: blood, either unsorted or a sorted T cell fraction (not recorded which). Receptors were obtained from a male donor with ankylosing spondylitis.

The CDR3 loop is CASSFTNTHYGYTF. DNA of the CDR3: TGTGCCAGCAGCTTCACCAACACCCACTATGGCTACACCTTC. The chain carries TRBV5-6 and TRBJ1-2, with unresolved D. The CDR3 is 14 residues long. Trimming took off 2 bases at V and 3 bases at J, with 11 bases between the two ends. The germline V gene has CDR1 SGHDT and CDR2 YYEEEE.

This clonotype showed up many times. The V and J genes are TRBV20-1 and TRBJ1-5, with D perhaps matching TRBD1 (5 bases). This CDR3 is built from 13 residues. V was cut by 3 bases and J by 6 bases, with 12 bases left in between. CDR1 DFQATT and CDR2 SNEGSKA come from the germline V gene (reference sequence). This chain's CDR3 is CSARSQGSQPQHF. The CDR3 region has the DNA TGCAGTGCTAGGTCCCAGGGCAGTCAGCCCCAGCATTTT.